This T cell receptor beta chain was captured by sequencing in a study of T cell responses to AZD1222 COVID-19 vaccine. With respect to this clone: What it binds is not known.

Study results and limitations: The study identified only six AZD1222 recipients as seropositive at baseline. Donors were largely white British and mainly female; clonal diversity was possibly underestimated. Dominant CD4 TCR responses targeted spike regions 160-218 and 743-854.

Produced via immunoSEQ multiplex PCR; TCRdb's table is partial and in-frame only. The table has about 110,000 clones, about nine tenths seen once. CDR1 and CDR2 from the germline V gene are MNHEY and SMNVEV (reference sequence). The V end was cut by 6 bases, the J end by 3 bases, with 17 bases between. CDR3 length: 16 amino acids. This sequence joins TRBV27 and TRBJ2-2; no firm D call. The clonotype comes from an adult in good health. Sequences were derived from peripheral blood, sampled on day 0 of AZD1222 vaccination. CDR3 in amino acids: CASSRRQLSYTGELFF. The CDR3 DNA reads TGTGCCAGCAGCAGGCGGCAACTCAGCTACACCGGGGAGCTGTTTTTT.